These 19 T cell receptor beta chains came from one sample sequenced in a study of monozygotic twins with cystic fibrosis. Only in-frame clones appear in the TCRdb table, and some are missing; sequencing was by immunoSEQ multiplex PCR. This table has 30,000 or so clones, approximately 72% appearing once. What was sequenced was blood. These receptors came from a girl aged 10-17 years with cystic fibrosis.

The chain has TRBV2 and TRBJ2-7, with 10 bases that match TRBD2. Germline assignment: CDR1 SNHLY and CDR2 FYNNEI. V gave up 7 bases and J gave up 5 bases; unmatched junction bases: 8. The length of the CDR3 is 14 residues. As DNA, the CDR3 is TGTGCCAGCACTCGCCTAGCGGGAGTTGACGAGCAGTACGTC. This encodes CASTRLAGVDEQYV.

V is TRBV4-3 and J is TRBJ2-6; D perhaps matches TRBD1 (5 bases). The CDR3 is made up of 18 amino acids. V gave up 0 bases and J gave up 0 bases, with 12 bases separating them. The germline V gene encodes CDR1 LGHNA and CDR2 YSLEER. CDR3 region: CASSQDGPDISGANVLTF. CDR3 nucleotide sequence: TGCGCCAGCAGCCAAGATGGTCCGGACATCTCTGGGGCCAACGTCCTGACTTTC.

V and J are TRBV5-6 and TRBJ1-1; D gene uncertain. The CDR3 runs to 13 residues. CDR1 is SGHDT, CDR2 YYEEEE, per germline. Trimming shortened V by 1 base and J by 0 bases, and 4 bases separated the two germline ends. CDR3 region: CASSLSLNTEAFF. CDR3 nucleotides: TGTGCCAGCAGCTTGTCTTTGAACACTGAAGCTTTCTTT.

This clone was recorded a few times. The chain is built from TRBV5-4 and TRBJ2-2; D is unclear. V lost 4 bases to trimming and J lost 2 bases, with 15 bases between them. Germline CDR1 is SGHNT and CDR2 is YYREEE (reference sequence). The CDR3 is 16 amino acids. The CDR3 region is CASSPLGSSNTGELFF. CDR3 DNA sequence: TGTGCCAGCAGCCCATTGGGCAGCTCTAACACCGGGGAGCTGTTTTTT.

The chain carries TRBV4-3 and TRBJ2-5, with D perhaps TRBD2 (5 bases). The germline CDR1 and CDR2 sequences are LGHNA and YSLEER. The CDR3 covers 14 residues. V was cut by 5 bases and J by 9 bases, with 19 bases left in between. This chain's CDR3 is CASSEGEGYDPQYF. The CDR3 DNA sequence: TGCGCCAGCAGCGAAGGAGAGGGATATGATCCCCAGTACTTC.

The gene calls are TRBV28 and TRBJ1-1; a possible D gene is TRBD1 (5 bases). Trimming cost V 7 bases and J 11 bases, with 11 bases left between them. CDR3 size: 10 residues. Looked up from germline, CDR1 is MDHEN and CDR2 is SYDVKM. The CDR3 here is CASKKGRAFF. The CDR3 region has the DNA TGTGCCAGCAAAAAGGGGCGGGCTTTCTTT.

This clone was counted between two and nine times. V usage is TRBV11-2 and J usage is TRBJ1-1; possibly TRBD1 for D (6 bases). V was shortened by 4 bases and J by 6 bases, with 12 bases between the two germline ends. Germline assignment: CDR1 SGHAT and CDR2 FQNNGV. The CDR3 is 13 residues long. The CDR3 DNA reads TGTGCCAGCAGCTCAAGGACAGAGCCTGAAGCTTTCTTT. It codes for CASSSRTEPEAFF.

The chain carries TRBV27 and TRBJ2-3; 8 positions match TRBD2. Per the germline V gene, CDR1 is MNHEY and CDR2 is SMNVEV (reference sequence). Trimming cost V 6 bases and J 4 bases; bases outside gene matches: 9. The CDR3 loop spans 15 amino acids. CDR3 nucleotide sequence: TGTGCCAGCAGCCCAGCGGGAGAAGTGTCAGATACGCAGTATTTT. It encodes CASSPAGEVSDTQYF.

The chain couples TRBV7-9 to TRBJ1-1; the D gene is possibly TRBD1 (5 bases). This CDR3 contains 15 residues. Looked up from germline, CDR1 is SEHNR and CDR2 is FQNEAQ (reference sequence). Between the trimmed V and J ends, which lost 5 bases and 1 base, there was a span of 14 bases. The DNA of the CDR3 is TGTGCCAGCAGCCAAGCCGTTGGGGCGAACACTGAAGCTTTCTTT. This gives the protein CASSQAVGANTEAFF.

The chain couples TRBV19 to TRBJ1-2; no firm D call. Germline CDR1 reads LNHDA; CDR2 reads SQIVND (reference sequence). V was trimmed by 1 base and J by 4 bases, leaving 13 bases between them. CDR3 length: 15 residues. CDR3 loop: CASSIATDGGYGYTF. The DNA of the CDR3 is TGTGCCAGTAGTATAGCAACGGATGGTGGCTATGGCTACACCTTC.

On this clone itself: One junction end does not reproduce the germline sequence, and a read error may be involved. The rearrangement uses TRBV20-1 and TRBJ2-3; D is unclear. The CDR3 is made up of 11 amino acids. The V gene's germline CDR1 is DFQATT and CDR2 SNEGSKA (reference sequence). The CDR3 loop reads CSASYSVGWQF. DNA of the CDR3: TGCAGTGCTAGTTATTCCGTGGGGTGGCAGTTT.

The CDR3 region is CASSYYDRATDTQYF. DNA of the CDR3: TGTGCCAGCAGCTACTACGACAGGGCCACAGATACGCAGTATTTT. This chain links TRBV11-1 with TRBJ2-3; 7 bases match TRBD1. Trimming removed 4 bases from V and 2 bases from J; junction bases left unmatched: 6. In germline, CDR1 is SGHAT, CDR2 FQDESV (reference sequence). The CDR3 is 15 amino acids. Full variable domain (rest looked up from reference TRBV11-1 and TRBJ2-3): EAEVAQSPRYKITEKSQAVAFWCDPISGHATLYWYRQILGQGPELLVQFQDESVVDDSQLPKDRFSAERLKGVDSTLKIQPAELGDSAMYLCASSYYDRATDTQYFGPGTRLTVL.

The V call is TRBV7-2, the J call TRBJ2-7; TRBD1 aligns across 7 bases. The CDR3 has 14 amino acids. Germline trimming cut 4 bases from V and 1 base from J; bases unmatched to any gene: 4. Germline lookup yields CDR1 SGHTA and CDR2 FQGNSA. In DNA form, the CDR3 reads TGTGCCAGCAGCTGGAACAGGGGTTCCTACGAGCAGTACGTC. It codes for CASSWNRGSYEQYV.

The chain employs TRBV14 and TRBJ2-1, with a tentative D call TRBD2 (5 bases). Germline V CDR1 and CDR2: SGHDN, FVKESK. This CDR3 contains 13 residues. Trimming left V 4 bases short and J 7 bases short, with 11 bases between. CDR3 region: CASSPSSSNEQFF. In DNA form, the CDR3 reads TGTGCCAGCAGCCCTTCTAGCTCTAATGAGCAGTTCTTC.

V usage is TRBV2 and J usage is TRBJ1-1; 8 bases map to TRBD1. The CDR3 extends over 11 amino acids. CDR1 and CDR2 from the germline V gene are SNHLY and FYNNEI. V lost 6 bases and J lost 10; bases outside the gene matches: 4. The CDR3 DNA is TGTGCCAGCAGCGGAGGACAGGGAGCTTTCTTT. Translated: CASSGGQGAFF.

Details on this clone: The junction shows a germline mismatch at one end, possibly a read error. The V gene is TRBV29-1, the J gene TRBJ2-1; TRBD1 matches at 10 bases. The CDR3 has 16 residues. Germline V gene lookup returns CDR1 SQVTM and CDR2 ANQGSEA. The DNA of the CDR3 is TGCAGCGGTGAACGACAGGGGGCCCTAAACTACAATGAGCAGTTCTTC. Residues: CSGERQGALNYNEQFF.

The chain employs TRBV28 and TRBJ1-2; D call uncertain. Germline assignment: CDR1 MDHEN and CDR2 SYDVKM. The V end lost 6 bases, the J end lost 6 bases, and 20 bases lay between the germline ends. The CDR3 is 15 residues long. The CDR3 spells CASSPNEATGDGYTF. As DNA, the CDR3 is TGTGCCAGCAGCCCTAACGAGGCGACGGGAGATGGCTACACCTTC.

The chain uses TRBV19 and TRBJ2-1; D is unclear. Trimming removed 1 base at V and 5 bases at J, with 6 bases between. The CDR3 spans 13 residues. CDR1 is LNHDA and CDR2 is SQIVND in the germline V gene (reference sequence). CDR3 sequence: CASSIVSNNEQFF. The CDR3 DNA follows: TGTGCCAGTAGTATAGTCAGTAACAATGAGCAGTTCTTC.

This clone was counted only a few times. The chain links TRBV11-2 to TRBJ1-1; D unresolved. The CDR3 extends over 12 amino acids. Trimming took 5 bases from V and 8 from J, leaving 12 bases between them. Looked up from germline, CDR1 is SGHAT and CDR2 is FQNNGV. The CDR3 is CASSPGSPEAFF. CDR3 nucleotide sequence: TGTGCCAGCAGCCCGGGGTCACCCGAAGCTTTCTTT.